These 11 T cell receptor beta chains share one sample of origin, sequenced in a study of blood T cell repertoires in COVID-19. Generated by immunoSEQ multiplex PCR, the TCRdb table keeps only in-frame clones and is missing some. The table has approximately 390,000 clones, approximately 87% seen once; the top ten hold roughly a tenth. Sequenced sample: PBMCs or T cells enriched from blood (not recorded which). These receptors originate from a woman between 45 and 60 years old who had recovered from COVID-19.

This rearrangement joins TRBV18 to TRBJ1-1; D uncertain. V shed 2 bases and J shed 0 bases, with 16 bases lying between them. CDR3 length: 17 amino acids. Germline V gene data show CDR1 as KGHSH and CDR2 as LQKENI. The CDR3 nucleotides read TGTGCCAGCTCACCATTTGATCCACGATACATGAACACTGAAGCTTTCTTT. This encodes CASSPFDPRYMNTEAFF.

V gene TRBV7-9 combines with J gene TRBJ1-6, with D unclear. The CDR3 consists of 17 residues. The germline V gene encodes CDR1 SEHNR and CDR2 FQNEAQ (reference sequence). V lost 0 bases and J lost 1, with 10 bases in between. The CDR3 here is CASSLAPGLSYNSPLHF. DNA for the CDR3: TGTGCCAGCAGCTTAGCGCCCGGGTTGTCCTATAATTCACCCCTCCACTTT.

The J gene is TRBJ2-7, the V gene TRBV4-1; 9 nucleotides align to TRBD1. Unmatched junction bases numbered 5, after V lost 4 bases and J lost 4 bases. The germline V gene encodes CDR1 MGHRA and CDR2 YSYEKL. The CDR3 spans 14 residues. The CDR3 region is CASSPDRGFYEQYF. The CDR3 nucleotides are TGCGCCAGCAGCCCGGACAGGGGATTTTACGAGCAGTACTTC.

The chain recombines TRBV5-1 with TRBJ1-2; TRBD1 aligns across 8 bases. The junction had 13 bases not matched to a gene; V was cut back by 4 bases and J by 8 bases. The CDR3 consists of 15 residues. Germline lookup yields CDR1 SGHRS and CDR2 YFSETQ. The CDR3 protein is CASSPRTGSERGYTF. The CDR3 DNA follows: TGCGCCAGCAGCCCGCGGACAGGGTCAGAACGGGGCTACACCTTC.

The rearrangement uses TRBV30 and TRBJ2-7, with TRBD1 identical over 7 bases. Germline V gene sequence: CDR1 GTSNPN, CDR2 SVGIG (reference sequence). J gave up 6 bases and V 2 bases, and 4 bases lay outside the gene matches. The length of the CDR3 is 12 residues. CDR3 region: CAWSKTGAEQYF. The CDR3 nucleotides are TGTGCCTGGAGTAAAACAGGGGCCGAGCAGTACTTC.

The genes are TRBV11-2 and TRBJ2-2, with 9 bases that match TRBD1. Per the germline V gene, CDR1 is SGHAT and CDR2 is FQNNGV. Trimming removed 8 bases from V and 4 bases from J; junction bases left unmatched: 8. The CDR3 totals 15 residues. The CDR3 protein is CASLGGQGFTGELFF. The CDR3, as DNA: TGTGCCAGCCTTGGGGGACAGGGCTTCACCGGGGAGCTGTTTTTT.

V gene TRBV27 combines with J gene TRBJ2-7; TRBD1 might be the D (5 bases). CDR1 MNHEY and CDR2 SMNVEV come from the germline V gene (reference sequence). The length of the CDR3 is 11 residues. V lost 5 bases, J lost 5 bases, and 7 bases lay in between. The CDR3, as DNA: TGTGCCAGCAGTAGGGGAAACGAGCAGTACTTC. Its protein is CASSRGNEQYF.

The chain links TRBV6-5 to TRBJ1-2; 10 bases are shared with TRBD1. CDR1 and CDR2 (germline): MNHEY, SVGAGI. The J segment lost 4 bases and the V segment lost 2 bases, leaving 4 bases of the junction unmatched. The CDR3 contains 15 residues. CDR3 coding DNA: TGTGCCAGCAGTTACGAAGGACAGGGGGGCTATGGCTACACCTTC. Its protein product is CASSYEGQGGYGYTF.

This sequence joins TRBV4-1 and TRBJ2-7; 8 nucleotides align to TRBD1. Germline CDR1 reads MGHRA; CDR2 reads YSYEKL. The CDR3 length is 15 residues. The ends lost 2 bases at V and 0 bases at J; junction bases unmatched: 3. CDR3 protein: CASSQWTGSSYEQYF. The CDR3 DNA reads TGCGCCAGCAGCCAATGGACAGGGAGCTCCTACGAGCAGTACTTC.

The chain employs TRBV5-4 and TRBJ2-5, with TRBD2 matching 12 bases. The junction had 12 bases not matched to a gene; V was cut back by 4 bases and J by 5 bases. This CDR3 is 17 amino acids long. CDR1 and CDR2 (germline): SGHNT, YYREEE (reference sequence). The CDR3, as DNA: TGTGCCAGCAGCCCCGGGCTAGCGGGGGGGCCAGAGGAGACCCAGTACTTC. It codes for CASSPGLAGGPEETQYF.

V usage is TRBV5-6 and J usage is TRBJ1-1; D is possibly TRBD1 (6 bases). V was clipped by 1 base and J by 0 bases, with 16 bases between them. Germline values: CDR1 SGHDT, CDR2 YYEEEE. CDR3 length: 17 amino acids. The CDR3 region is CASSLLGQTAMNTEAFF. CDR3 in DNA: TGTGCCAGCAGCTTGCTCGGACAGACCGCCATGAACACTGAAGCTTTCTTT.